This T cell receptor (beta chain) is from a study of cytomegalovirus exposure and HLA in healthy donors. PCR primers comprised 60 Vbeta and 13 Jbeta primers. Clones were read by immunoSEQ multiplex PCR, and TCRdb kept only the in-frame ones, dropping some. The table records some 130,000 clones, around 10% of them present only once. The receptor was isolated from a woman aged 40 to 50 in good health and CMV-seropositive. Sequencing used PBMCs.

The DNA for the CDR3 is TGTGCCAGCAGCCCCTGGCGGAGTGTCAATGAGCAGTTCTTC. Its protein product is CASSPWRSVNEQFF. The V gene is TRBV7-8, the J gene TRBJ2-1; D gene ambiguous. The CDR3 length is 14 residues. The germline CDR1 and CDR2 sequences are SGHVS and FQNEAQ. Trimming stripped 5 bases from V and 6 bases from J, with 14 bases between.